This entry concerns a single T cell receptor (beta chain). The sample belongs to a study of blood T cell repertoires in COVID-19. As handled by the study authors: Reference gene primer amplification in the assay estimated nucleated cell counts. This table comes from immunoSEQ multiplex PCR, and its TCRdb copy is limited to in-frame clones, with some not included. V, J and clone size are taken as reported in that table, and D and trimming were inferred from the DNA itself. The sample lists 140,000 to 150,000 clones, 76% occurring once. Trimming shortened V by 9 bases and J by 10 bases, and 17 bases separated the two germline ends. The CDR3 consists of 12 residues. Germline values: CDR1 SGHRS, CDR2 YFSETQ.

The TCR originated in a man aged 55 to 70 with acute or convalescent COVID-19. J is TRBJ2-1 and V is TRBV5-1; D is uncertain. The sample comprised peripheral blood. CDR3 nucleotides: TGCGCCACCTCAGCAACATCCGGGGAGCAGTTCTTC. This translates into CATSATSGEQFF.